Below, 2 T cell receptor beta chains from the same sample are listed, as sequenced in a study of CD8+ T cells in alopecia areata. Reverse transcribed after extraction, RNA yielded cDNA as the sequencing template. Some clones are missing from TCRdb's copy, which holds only in-frame ones; the method was immunoSEQ multiplex PCR. The table lists about 200,000 clones, roughly 70% of them singletons, with 1.3% in the top ten. Treatment indicated: oral pan-JAK inhibitor, 5-10 mg twice daily. The sample in question was CD4+ T cells sorted from blood, obtained around week 49, from a patient treated with tofacitinib. Source of these receptors: a human donor with alopecia areata.

This clone was seen more than once but under ten times. The V and J genes are TRBV29-1 and TRBJ2-7, with D unresolved. The CDR3 loop spans 11 amino acids. V was shortened by 4 bases and J by 2 bases, with 6 bases between the two germline ends. Germline V gives CDR1 SQVTM, CDR2 ANQGSEA. Written as DNA, the CDR3 is TGCAGCGTTGGACGGGCCTACGAGCAGTACTTC. Protein: CSVGRAYEQYF.

This clone has just a few counts. Within the sample, other DNA sequences also encode this same CDR3. The genes are TRBV29-1 and TRBJ1-1; D unclear. This CDR3 is 10 amino acids long. CDR1 is SQVTM and CDR2 is ANQGSEA in the germline V gene. V was pared by 4 bases and J by 6 bases, with 6 bases between. CDR3 bases: TGCAGCGTTGCCGGGCCTGAAGCTTTCTTT. This gives the protein CSVAGPEAFF. Full variable domain (missing parts from reference TRBV29-1 and TRBJ1-1): SAVISQKPSRDICQRGTSLTIQCQVDSQVTMMFWYRQQPGQSLTLIATANQGSEATYESGFVIDKFPISRPNLTFSTLTVSNMSPEDSSIYLCSVAGPEAFFGQGTRLTVV.